This T cell receptor (beta chain) was documented in a study of cytomegalovirus exposure and HLA in healthy donors (TCRdb year 2017). At the level of the whole study: An earlier analysis of a few hundred of the donors reported about 260 Gb of sequence data and 117 million unique TCR beta sequences obtained from roughly 170 million T cells. The study used immunosequencing to profile the T cell repertoires of approximately 650 subjects and linked those repertoires to cytomegalovirus serostatus. To predict cytomegalovirus infection status, the study brought together high-throughput TCR immunosequencing, statistical association of individual TCRs with disease status, and machine learning. A later genetic analysis took genome-wide SNP genotypes for about 55% of the roughly 670 donors and used that subset as a discovery cohort. Several DR-DQ haplotypes were handled as single units for association and clustering because linkage in the cohort was strong. Of the approximately 400 genotyped donors, 65% to 90% fell in the genetic ancestry cluster associated with self-reported Caucasian donors. An early release that covered around 590 HLA-typed donors contained about 290 gigabases of sequencing data and roughly 84 million unique TCR sequences. Typing coverage varied by locus: roughly 629-630 donors for A, B, C, DRB1 and DQB1; more than 500 for DQA1; over 600 for DPA1; around 490 for DPB1. On average, around 240,000 unique TCR beta nucleotide sequences were sequenced per donor among a few hundred genotyped donors of the cohort, with roughly a sixth of those sequences being non-productive. Along with the approximately 700-subject first cohort, a separate validation cohort of about 110 different subjects was used. Donor age, sex, ethnicity and CMV serostatus were collected together with the repertoire data. The study aimed to test whether cataloging public T cell receptors could reveal signatures of past pathogen exposure. All discovery cohort repertoires had been generated using a single sequencing platform. Rather than drawing on any new phenotypic data, the later analysis identified candidate immune exposures from TCR beta sequences and the way those sequences occurred across donors. An earlier analysis of approximately 640 of the donors applied high-throughput TCR beta sequencing to assess whether each TCR beta V gene segment acted as functional or pseudogenic. In a later analysis, previously published TCR beta repertoires from some 640 donors were re-analyzed and high-resolution HLA genotyping was added so that TCR occurrence patterns could be studied. Class I and class II HLA loci were covered by the typing at four-digit resolution.

Findings and caveats that apply to the study as a whole: In vitro tests confirmed that a few of the cytomegalovirus-associated TCR beta chains recognize cytomegalovirus antigens. A later analysis found that most CMV-associated TCR beta chains appeared HLA-restricted, with HLA associations seemingly driven largely by CMV exposure. The presence/absence analyses assumed that sequencing depth was roughly uniform across donors, and that assumption may not be true. Because HLA typing was missing for some donors at each locus, association tests included only the typed subset. In a later analysis, the rate of TCR association differed among HLA loci, with DRB1 alleles having the most associated TCRs and HLA-C alleles having the fewest. Compared with equally common non-associated chains, HLA-associated TCR beta chains in a later analysis were more clonally expanded and had lower generation probabilities. Only TCR beta chains were sequenced in this cohort, and the absence of alpha or paired-chain data limited detectable features. Because counts were too low, roughly 18 rarely observed V segments, including chromosome 9 orphons, were left out of the earlier analysis of approximately 500 of the donors. At a false discovery rate of 0.05, a later analysis linked around 17,000 TCR beta sequences to specific HLA alleles. Compared with the roughly 710-donor mean, donors in an Asian-associated ancestry cluster had fewer N-insertions in productive TCRs, according to a later genetic analysis. Correlated functional status among segregating V segments might be attributable to linkage disequilibrium, but an unknown experimental factor could not be ruled out. Cytomegalovirus status was reported to be diagnosed by the classifier with high specificity and sensitivity in both the original and validation cohorts. Most TCR sequences were seen in very few donors, while some public TCRs were found in many individuals. According to the authors, the approach could potentially be generalized to other disease states and immunological phenotypes. Broadly in line with IMGT annotations, most TCR beta V segments showed up in productive rearrangements about 87% or about 30% of the time in an earlier analysis of some 590 of the donors. Immune exposure information for the cohort was limited to CMV serostatus. V-gene and J-gene trimming of TCR beta chains was associated with a missense DCLRE1C variant in a later genetic analysis, and the association was replicated in an independent cohort. The sequencing pipeline was judged likely to have produced a cluster of highly shared sequence variants as a technical artifact. The study gave a list of about 160 TCR beta chains associated with cytomegalovirus. The 87-base-pair reads could not distinguish some IMGT-functional V segments, including TRBV6-2 and TRBV6-3, so those segments were excluded. In a later analysis, several top co-occurrence clusters were reported to appear linked to parvovirus B19, influenza, CMV and Epstein-Barr virus. A further reported finding was that TCR beta sequences accurately predicted the HLA-A and HLA-B alleles for most subjects in the first cohort. When HLA alleles, especially DR and DQ, strongly co-occurred, attributing TCR associations to individual alleles was difficult.

The germline V gene sets CDR1 to SGHAT and CDR2 to FQNNGV. Counted from cysteine to phenylalanine, this CDR3 has 18 amino acids. Solely the CDR3 DNA is kept, with 54 bases framed from the first base. For this chain, trimming is 5 bases at the V end and 2 bases at the J end, and the number of junction bases without a gene match is 15. Concerning this clone: The specificity of this receptor is unknown. It has no much larger one-base neighbor in the sample; base qualities were not kept.

The cohort consisted of 600 or so healthy bone marrow donors. All cohort members were sampled while nominally healthy, although unrecorded immune exposures were likely present. The donor tested CMV seronegative, placing the donor among the 352 seronegative members of the cohort. Every donor gave a peripheral blood sample, and the peripheral blood mononuclear cells from that sample were used for TCR beta sequencing. Genomic DNA was extracted from the blood cell samples with the Qiagen DNeasy Blood Extraction Kit. Libraries were built with the immunoSEQ multiplex PCR assay. For the multiplex PCR, a mixture combining 60 forward primers for TCR Vbeta segments and 13 reverse primers for TCR Jbeta segments was used. Amplification of the CDR3 region of rearranged TCR beta genes was performed with a multiplex PCR assay on genomic DNA. The amplified TCR beta libraries were sequenced on the Illumina HiSeq System as 87-base-pair reads. The source study handled its data this way. A later analysis tallied around 80 million unique TCR beta chains across the 666 repertoires, and some 10 million of those chains were shared by two or more donors. Raw reads were error-corrected and collapsed into unique sequences by a nearest-neighbor algorithm in which closely related sequences were merged to remove PCR and sequencing errors. Alignment of CDR3 sequences to IMGT reference sequences was used to assign V, D and J gene segments. For a sequence to be retained, at least a six-nucleotide match to both a V gene segment and a J gene segment was required. Rearrangements were classified as productive when the CDR3 lacked stop codons and remained in frame with V and J, and all other rearrangements were classified as non-productive. CDR3 was defined by IMGT convention, running from the second conserved V-encoded cysteine to the conserved J-encoded phenylalanine. Sequences without an unambiguous match to a single V gene segment were excluded from the earlier analysis of about 630 of the donors. In an earlier analysis of roughly 500 of the donors, V segments were called functional above 56.7% productive rearrangements and were called segregating when the between-donor standard deviation exceeded 5%. A statistical classification framework was developed to diagnose cytomegalovirus status using the catalog of TCR beta chain sequences. In a later analysis, V and J genes were assigned by comparing TCR nucleotide sequences against IMGT/GENE-DB human TR gene sequences. Using the TCRdist pipeline, a later analysis assigned CDR3 sequences along with most-parsimonious VDJ recombination scenarios. In a later analysis, each TCR beta chain was defined by its CDR3 amino acid sequence together with its V-gene family, and reads lacking a unique V-gene family were excluded. In a later analysis, 500 to 650 highly shared, low-generation-probability nucleotide sequences were removed to address suspected cross-contamination and a sequencing artifact. In a later analysis, a clonal expansion index for each public chain was calculated from normalized within-repertoire ranks of inferred template counts. In a later analysis, generation probabilities were computed with a VDJ recombination model fitted to out-of-frame rearrangements, and the resulting probabilities were checked against IGoR. In a later analysis, hypergeometric tests were used to score TCR-TCR, TCR-HLA and TCR-CMV co-occurrence, with a repertoire-size bias correction applied to TCR pairs. A later analysis estimated false discovery rates by permuting HLA or CMV assignments 20 times. In a later analysis, co-occurring TCRs were grouped using DBSCAN, and TCRdist sequence similarity was added for clustering within HLA-allele-positive subsets. Co-occurrence clustering excluded repertoires with fewer than 30,000 or more than 120,000 public chains, plus five with anomalous nucleotide sharing. TCRdb limited this immuneACCESS table to in-frame rearrangements with V and J called. A share of clones is missing; checked studies link under half to unresolved V genes, and the rest is unexplained. The DNA gave D and trimming, while V, J and clone size come from that table. The sample includes 90,000 to 140,000 clones, with under 85% observed a single time. The ten largest make up approximately 2.2% of the sample.

The rearranged chain carries TRBV11-2 and TRBJ1-3; TRBD1 fits 7 bases in the junction. Sequenced material: PBMCs. The origin of this receptor is a man aged 25-45 years in good health and CMV-seronegative. The CDR3 protein: CASSLRQGGFLAGNTIYF. In nucleotides, the sequence is TGTGCCAGCAGCCTTCGACAGGGAGGCTTTCTTGCTGGAAACACCATATATTTT.